A selection of T cell receptor beta chains follows, all from one sample in a study of molecular identifiers for immune sequencing clone quantification. TCRdb fed the PCR reads into MiXCR, producing one record per CDR3 protein. The sample carries about 510,000 distinct CDR3 sequences, about 22% recorded once. Source material: naive CD8+ T cells from blood, with Jurkat cell RNA spiked in. The receptors were sampled from a human donor in good health. Some libraries in this study had Jurkat cell RNA spiked in. CDR3s include the opening cysteine and the closing phenylalanine or tryptophan. The D gene is left open where the match is weak. Clone size is stated in some rows and not others, as once, few, many or a class when expanded.

TRBD1 | TRBJ1-4 | TRBV20-1 | NA | TGCAGTGCTAGGAGTAAAGGGACAGCGAAAGCAACTAATGAAAAACTGCTTTTT | CSARSKGTAKATNEKLLF
NA | TRBJ1-5 | TRBV7-6 | many | TGTGCCAGCAGCTTAACGACAGAAGGCCAGCCCCAGCATTTT | CASSLTTEGQPQHF
NA | TRBJ2-3 | TRBV27 | few | TGTGCCAGCAGTGGAATCCCGACAGTAGATACGCAGTATTTT | CASSGIPTVDTQYF
NA | TRBJ2-5 | TRBV20-1 | few | TGCAGTGCTAGAGCCATGGACGAGGGGTGGGAGACCCAGTACTTC | CSARAMDEGWETQYF
TRBD1 | TRBJ2-7 | TRBV27 | NA | TGTGCCAGCACCAAGCAGGGACAGGGAGTCTACGAGCAGTACTTC | CASTKQGQGVYEQYF
NA | TRBJ1-4 | TRBV5-4 | NA | TGTGCCAGCAGCCAAATAGGAACAGGAGTTCGAGGTGAAAAACTGTTTTTT | CASSQIGTGVRGEKLFF
TRBD2 | TRBJ2-3 | TRBV4-3 | many | TGCGCCAGCAGCCAAGATCAGTGGAGGGTAGCGGGAGATCCAGATACGCAGTATTTT | CASSQDQWRVAGDPDTQYF
TRBD1 | TRBJ2-5 | TRBV28 | few | TGTGCCAGCAGTTTCACCACAGGGGGCAATCGAGTGACCCAGTACTTC | CASSFTTGGNRVTQYF
NA | TRBJ2-2 | TRBV19 | NA | TGTGCCAGTAGTATTGGTTTAGGGTTTGCCGGGGAGCTGTTTTTT | CASSIGLGFAGELFF
NA | TRBJ2-5 | TRBV12-3/TRBV12-4 | few | TGTGCCAGCGGACCCCTTGAAGAGACCCAGTACTTC | CASGPLEETQYF
NA | TRBJ2-2 | TRBV7-9 | NA | TGTGCCAGCAGCTGGCTATGGGGGTCGAACACCGGGGAGCTGTTTTTT | CASSWLWGSNTGELFF
TRBD1 | TRBJ2-7 | TRBV25-1 | many | TGTGCCAGCAAGGGGCTTACGGGACAGGTATTTGATGGGCAGTACTTC | CASKGLTGQVFDGQYF
TRBD1 | TRBJ2-1 | TRBV6-2/TRBV6-3 | few | TGTGCCAGCAGTTATGAACAGGGGTCCTACAATGAGCAGTTCTTC | CASSYEQGSYNEQFF
NA | TRBJ1-1 | TRBV27 | few | TGTGCCAGCAGTCGAGGGCGGGAAGGTCTGAACACTGAAGCTTTCTTT | CASSRGREGLNTEAFF
TRBD1 | TRBJ1-1 | TRBV30 | NA | TGTGCCTGGGTGACAGGGGAGGGCACTGAAGCTTTCTTT | CAWVTGEGTEAFF
NA | TRBJ2-5 | TRBV5-1 | many | TGCGCCAGCAGCTTGTTTAGCGGAGGGCAAGAGACCCAGTACTTC | CASSLFSGGQETQYF
TRBD2 | TRBJ2-3 | TRBV2 | many | TGTGCCAGCAGGGCGGCGGGGGGGCTCGTCACAGATACGCAGTATTTT | CASRAAGGLVTDTQYF
NA | TRBJ1-2 | TRBV14 | NA | TGTGCCAGCAGCCAATCCCTCGGAAGGGCCGGTTATGGCTACACCTTC | CASSQSLGRAGYGYTF
NA | TRBJ2-2 | TRBV4-1 | few | TGCGCCAGCAGCCAAGATCCTCCCTCGGGATACGGGGAGCTGTTTTTT | CASSQDPPSGYGELFF
NA | TRBJ2-7 | TRBV12-3/TRBV12-4 | few | TGTGCCAGCAGTTTCGTGGGGGGATTCGAGCAGTACTTC | CASSFVGGFEQYF
TRBD1 | TRBJ2-7 | TRBV7-9 | many | TGTGCCAGCGGCCTTACAGGGGGCCGCCACGAGCAGTACTTC | CASGLTGGRHEQYF
NA | TRBJ2-7 | TRBV28 | many | TGTGCCAGCAGTTTAAGGCGGGGACATTATTACTTC | CASSLRRGHYYF
TRBD1 | TRBJ1-1 | TRBV13 | NA | TGTGCCAGCAGCTCAAACTCGGGACAGGAGAACACTGAAGCTTTCTTT | CASSSNSGQENTEAFF
NA | TRBJ1-1 | TRBV7-9 | many | TGTGCCACCGCTGGACGGGCTGGCACTGAAGCTTTCTTT | CATAGRAGTEAFF
TRBD1 | TRBJ1-1 | TRBV5-4 | few | TGTGCCAGCAGCCACCCTAGGACAGGGGCTCCAATTGAAGCTTTCTTT | CASSHPRTGAPIEAFF
NA | TRBJ1-4 | TRBV6-2/TRBV6-3 | NA | TGTGCCAGCAGTGAAGACAGAAATGAAAAACTGTTTTTT | CASSEDRNEKLFF
NA | TRBJ2-3 | TRBV13 | NA | TGTGCCAGCAGCCCCCTTGGGTCGGCGGGAGATACGCAGTATTTT | CASSPLGSAGDTQYF
TRBD1 | TRBJ2-4 | TRBV6-5 | NA | TGTGCCAGCACTGGGAACAGGGGATACATTCAGTACTTC | CASTGNRGYIQYF
NA | TRBJ2-6 | TRBV24-1 | many | TGTGCCACCAGTGATCCAAGCCCTAACGACAGGTACGACTCTGGGGCCAACGTCCTGACTTTC | CATSDPSPNDRYDSGANVLTF
NA | TRBJ2-3 | TRBV20-1 | few | TGCAGTGCTAGAGCTTTAGCGGCGGTGGGAGATACGCAGTATTTT | CSARALAAVGDTQYF
NA | TRBJ1-1 | TRBV20-1 | many | TGCAGTGCTGAAGAGGGTGAAGCTTTCTTT | CSAEEGEAFF
TRBD1 | TRBJ1-5 | TRBV24-1 | few | TGTGCCACCAGTGATCTACCTAAACAGGGGAATCAGCCCCAGCATTTT | CATSDLPKQGNQPQHF
NA | TRBJ1-1 | TRBV7-9 | few | TGTGCCAGCAGCTTCGAGACAGGAACCATGAACACTGAAGCTTTCTTT | CASSFETGTMNTEAFF
NA | TRBJ2-7 | TRBV30 | many | TGTGCCTGGAGTCCCCTTACGCAGGGGTCCTACGAGCAGTACTTC | CAWSPLTQGSYEQYF
TRBD1 | TRBJ2-7 | TRBV7-9 | NA | TGTGCCAGCAGCCGTCCCACGGACAGGGGTTATTACGAGCAGTACTTC | CASSRPTDRGYYEQYF
TRBD1 | TRBJ1-1 | TRBV7-9 | few | TGTGCCAGCAGCGGTCAACAGGGGGCCCGGCCGGGGGACACTGAAGCTTTCTTT | CASSGQQGARPGDTEAFF
TRBD2 | TRBJ2-7 | TRBV20-1 | NA | TGCAGTGCTAGAGATTGGCGGGGGGGATACGAGCAGTACTTC | CSARDWRGGYEQYF
NA | TRBJ2-7 | TRBV20-1 | NA | TGCAGTGCTAGTGTGGGGGGAGTTTCCTACGAGCAGTACTTC | CSASVGGVSYEQYF
NA | TRBJ2-7 | TRBV6-2/TRBV6-3 | many | TGTGCCAGCAGCTTAGGTTTGCAGCGAAACGAGCAGTACTTC | CASSLGLQRNEQYF
NA | TRBJ1-2 | TRBV4-3 | NA | TGCGCCAGCAGCCAGGCTGGGGGTCTCACTTATGGCAACACCTTC | CASSQAGGLTYGNTF
NA | TRBJ1-1 | TRBV28 | NA | TGTGCCAGCAGTTTAATTCCAGGGGTGAACACTGAAGCTTTCTTT | CASSLIPGVNTEAFF
NA | TRBJ1-1 | TRBV19 | NA | TGTGCCAGTAGTATACTTCCTCTGGACACTGAAGCTTTCTTT | CASSILPLDTEAFF
TRBD1 | TRBJ2-7 | TRBV4-3 | many | TGCGCCAGCAGCCAAGGGACAGGGGGTTCCTACGAGCAGTACTTC | CASSQGTGGSYEQYF
NA | TRBJ1-1 | TRBV20-1 | few | TGCAGTGCTGGAGAGCTGGGGGGGGGGTCTGAAGCTTTCTTT | CSAGELGGGSEAFF
NA | TRBJ2-3 | TRBV30 | many | TGTGCCTGGAGTGGTGCCAGATCAACGCAGTATTTT | CAWSGARSTQYF
NA | TRBJ1-2 | TRBV28 | NA | TGTGCCAGCAGTTCCGTAGTGCCCCCAGCGGGGATCAGCTATGGCTACACCTTC | CASSSVVPPAGISYGYTF